The 17 T cell receptor beta chains reported below all come from one sample, sequenced in a study of CD8 T cells in ankylosing spondylitis. Notes on the study in general: Within ankylosing spondylitis blood, a TCR beta motif made up of seven to nine highly homologous variants appeared to be characteristic.

A single record per CDR3 protein comes from TCRdb applying MiXCR to the 5' RACE reads. The sample yields about 750,000 distinct CDR3 sequences, around 17% seen once. These receptors are not linked to any known antigen. The sequencing input was blood, either unsorted or a sorted T cell fraction (not recorded which). The origin of the receptors is a male donor with ankylosing spondylitis.

The chain uses TRBV16 and TRBJ1-4; D perhaps matches TRBD1 (6 bases). V gave up 3 bases and J gave up 8 bases, with 13 bases separating them. The germline gives CDR1 KGHSY, CDR2 FQNENV. CDR3 length: 14 residues. CDR3 loop: CASSQGGLAEKLFF. In DNA form, the CDR3 reads TGTGCCAGCAGCCAGGGGGGCCTAGCGGAAAAACTGTTTTTT.

The genes are TRBV7-2 and TRBJ2-1; D is unclear. Trimming pared 1 base from V and 6 bases from J, leaving 10 bases between. The CDR3 has 14 amino acids. Germline V gives CDR1 SGHTA, CDR2 FQGNSA. The CDR3 protein is CASSLGTVFNEQFF. The DNA for the CDR3 is TGTGCCAGCAGCTTAGGGACGGTTTTCAATGAGCAGTTCTTC.

V usage is TRBV7-9 and J usage is TRBJ2-4, with 7 bases lining up with TRBD1. The CDR3 runs to 16 residues. Germline V gene sequence: CDR1 SEHNR, CDR2 FQNEAQ (reference sequence). V shed 4 bases and J 1 base; nucleotides not matched to a gene: 7. CDR3 sequence: CASSSTGQGAKNIQYF. Here the CDR3 DNA reads TGTGCCAGCAGCTCGACAGGGCAAGGGGCCAAAAACATTCAGTACTTC.

V gene TRBV28 combines with J gene TRBJ2-7; 11 nucleotides agree with TRBD1. V shed 2 bases, J shed 0 bases, and the junction held 3 bases outside the gene matches. The CDR3 is 16 amino acids. Germline assignment: CDR1 MDHEN and CDR2 SYDVKM. The CDR3 nucleotides read TGTGCCAGCAGTTTACTCGGACAGGGGGCCTCCTACGAGCAGTACTTC. Its protein is CASSLLGQGASYEQYF. Full variable domain (rest looked up from reference TRBV28 and TRBJ2-7): DVKVTQSSRYLVKRTGEKVFLECVQDMDHENMFWYRQDPGLGLRLIYFSYDVKMKEKGDIPEGYSVSREKKERFSLILESASTNQTSMYLCASSLLGQGASYEQYFGPGTRLTVT.

This chain uses TRBV5-1 with TRBJ2-2; D unclear. This CDR3 has 14 residues. Deletions cut 7 bases from V and 4 bases from J, with 14 bases between. Germline loops: CDR1 SGHRS, CDR2 YFSETQ. The CDR3 here is CASAHGPGTGELFF. The CDR3 region has the DNA TGCGCCAGCGCTCACGGGCCGGGCACCGGGGAGCTGTTTTTT.

This clonotype was counted once. V usage is TRBV5-5 and J usage is TRBJ2-5; 10 positions agree with TRBD2. CDR1 SGHKS and CDR2 YYEKEE come from the germline V gene (reference sequence). V was clipped by 5 bases and J by 4 bases; unmatched bases: 11. The CDR3 loop spans 16 amino acids. The CDR3 is CASRGSGGRSSETQYF. CDR3 sequence (DNA): TGTGCCAGCAGGGGTAGCGGGGGGCGATCTTCAGAGACCCAGTACTTC.

This chain links TRBV5-5 with TRBJ1-2; the D gene is possibly TRBD1 (6 bases). V gave up 0 bases and J gave up 4 bases, with 10 bases separating them. The CDR3 is made up of 14 amino acids. Looked up from germline, CDR1 is SGHKS and CDR2 is YYEKEE (reference sequence). The CDR3 DNA sequence: TGTGCCAGCAGCTTGGCGGACAGCACCTATGGCTACACCTTC. Protein product: CASSLADSTYGYTF.

The chain combines TRBV9 with TRBJ2-1; 11 bases align to TRBD2. The germline gives CDR1 SGDLS, CDR2 YYNGEE. The trim removed 4 bases at V and 2 bases at J, leaving 5 bases unmatched. The CDR3 is made up of 16 amino acids. The CDR3 spells CASSRETSGAYNEQFF. In DNA, the CDR3 is TGTGCCAGCAGCCGGGAGACTAGCGGGGCCTACAATGAGCAGTTCTTC.

V usage is TRBV10-3 and J usage is TRBJ1-2; D is unclear. Looked up from germline, CDR1 is ENHRY and CDR2 is SYGVKD. V dropped 5 bases and J dropped 2 bases, with 9 bases sitting between them. The CDR3 has 13 amino acids. Here the CDR3 DNA reads TGTGCCATCAGTCGAGACCCCAACTATGGCTACACCTTC. Protein product: CAISRDPNYGYTF.

The table lists this clonotype with a few counts. The rearrangement uses TRBV3-1 and TRBJ2-7, with TRBD2 matching 10 bases. The CDR3 length is 15 residues. Per germline, CDR1 LGHDT and CDR2 YNNKEL (reference sequence). Unmatched junction bases numbered 5, after V lost 4 bases and J lost 2 bases. This CDR3 is CASSLGLADAYEQYF. CDR3 in DNA: TGTGCCAGCAGCCTAGGACTAGCGGATGCCTACGAGCAGTACTTC.

The chain uses TRBV29-1 and TRBJ2-7; a possible D gene is TRBD2 (6 bases). V gave up 4 bases and J gave up 3 bases, with 13 bases separating them. Germline CDR1 is SQVTM and CDR2 is ANQGSEA. There are 13 residues in the CDR3. CDR3 residues: CSVVGGNRYEQYF. The CDR3 coding sequence is TGCAGCGTTGTGGGAGGCAACCGCTACGAGCAGTACTTC.

The chain couples TRBV15 to TRBJ2-7; the D gene is possibly TRBD2 (5 bases). Trimming cost V 0 bases and J 1 base, with 13 bases left between them. Germline CDR1 reads LNHNV; CDR2 reads YYDKDF (reference sequence). The CDR3 length is 16 residues. The CDR3 spells CATSRDRSSLSYEQYF. The CDR3 DNA reads as TGTGCCACCAGCAGAGATCGGTCTAGCCTATCCTACGAGCAGTACTTC.

This clonotype was picked up a small number of times. The chain is built from TRBV20-1 and TRBJ1-1; 9 bases fit TRBD1. The CDR3 loop spans 15 amino acids. Trimming cost V 4 bases and J 5 bases; bases outside gene matches: 11. Germline CDR1 reads DFQATT; CDR2 reads SNEGSKA (reference sequence). DNA of the CDR3: TGCAGTGCTACGCCGGGACAGGGAGGTCGAACTGAAGCTTTCTTT. It codes for CSATPGQGGRTEAFF.

A few counts support this clonotype. The V call is TRBV12-3 or TRBV12-4, the J call TRBJ2-1; 11 bases map to TRBD2. The CDR3 length is 16 residues. The J segment lost 6 bases and the V segment lost 3 bases, leaving 7 bases of the junction unmatched. The chain's CDR3 is CASSLDVAGGPNEQFF. Here the CDR3 DNA reads TGTGCCAGCAGTTTGGACGTAGCGGGAGGGCCCAATGAGCAGTTCTTC.

This clonotype appeared a few times. The chain carries TRBV6-1 and TRBJ2-1; TRBD2 is a possible D gene (6 bases). The germline V gene encodes CDR1 MNHNS and CDR2 SASEGT. Trimming pared 7 bases from V and 4 bases from J, leaving 14 bases between. The CDR3 length is 14 residues. This chain's CDR3 is CASTQAGGYNEQFF. CDR3 DNA: TGTGCCAGCACCCAAGCGGGTGGGTACAATGAGCAGTTCTTC.

The chain employs TRBV7-8 and TRBJ2-1, with 11 bases matching TRBD2. The CDR3 sequence is 14 residues long. In germline, CDR1 is SGHVS, CDR2 FQNEAQ. With V trimmed by 6 bases and J by 8 bases, 6 bases remained unmatched. The CDR3: CASSVGTSGDEQFF. DNA for the CDR3: TGTGCCAGCAGTGTCGGGACTAGCGGCGATGAGCAGTTCTTC.

A few counts support this clonotype. V gene TRBV7-3 combines with J gene TRBJ1-1; 9 bases align to TRBD1. Trimming took 5 bases from V and 3 from J; bases not matched to a gene: 4. CDR1 is SGHTA, CDR2 FQGTGA, per germline. The CDR3 is 14 residues long. The CDR3 here is CASSQQGADTEAFF. The CDR3 nucleotides read TGTGCCAGCAGCCAACAGGGGGCCGACACTGAAGCTTTCTTT.